Listed here is a single T cell receptor beta chain. Based on its abundance in the sample, this clone is large (0.1 to 1%). This receptor's antigen is unknown. Per-base quality was not reported, and no clone a single base away is much larger than it. None of the patients had been given any treatment before thyroid surgery. Using T-cell receptor beta sequencing, the researchers looked back retrospectively at clinical samples from patients, gathered between about 2012 and 2018. The record originates from a study of metastatic and nonmetastatic thyroid tumors (dated by TCRdb to between 2020 and 2021). Some background on the complete study: For patients with malignant and with benign thyroid disease, the researchers compared repertoires between peripheral blood samples and tumor or nodule tissue samples. Broader findings and caveats from the paper: TCR beta diversity was reported as significantly higher in malignant tumors than in benign nodules, in both blood and tumor samples.

The library was made by PCR. This sample was sequenced with an Illumina HiSeq 4000. High-throughput sequencing was used to profile the CDR3 region of the TCR beta-chain in every patient. The authors processed their data as follows. Drawing on CDR3 differences between clinicopathological groups, the researchers built a classifier meant to tell apart patients with distant-metastatic papillary thyroid cancer. Repertoire diversity was assessed with the Shannon index, and tumor-blood repertoire similarity with the Morisita-Horn index. In-frame beta chains were kept once TCRdb had trimmed the public reads at Q25 with fastp and called clones with MiXCR. TCRdb's processing, not the authors' own work, is the source of the V and J calls. Counted in this sample were more than 10,000 clones; about 27% of them appeared once. Roughly 23% of the sample comes from the top ten. Sequencing input: adjacent normal tissue. The source is a male donor with papillary thyroid cancer or a benign thyroid nodule (not recorded which). Some clones in this sample may be carry-over from other donors' samples.

The DNA reads as follows: TGCGCCACCAGAGGGACAGCGAACACCGGGGAGCTGTTTTTT. Its amino acids are CATRGTANTGELFF. The V and J genes are TRBV5-1 and TRBJ2-2; 7 bases in the middle match TRBD1. From cysteine to phenylalanine, the CDR3 is 14 amino acids long. Only CDR3 DNA remains: 42 bases, in frame from the first base. Via the germline V gene, CDR1 is SGHRS and CDR2 YFSETQ. Trimming removed 9 bases from V and 0 bases from J; the gene matches leave 5 bases unexplained. This CDR3, with the reference TRBV5-1 and TRBJ2-2 proteins standing in past its ends, gives the full variable domain KAGVTQTPRYLIKTRGQQVTLSCSPISGHRSVSWYQQTPGQGLQFLFEYFSETQRNKGNFPGRFSGRQFSNSRSEMNVSTLELGDSALYLCATRGTANTGELFFGEGSRLTVL.